These T cell receptor beta chains were read from a single sample in a study of blood T cells in healthy people across ages. From the 5' RACE reads, TCRdb called clonotypes with MiXCR, one entry per CDR3 protein. The repertoire consists of more than 450,000 distinct CDR3 sequences, with about a quarter occurring once and the leading ten covering about 3.3%. These data were also reused for a study on T cells of mothers and their children.

The sample consisted of blood. The source of these receptors is a boy aged 2 to 10 in good health. CDR3s include the opening cysteine and the closing phenylalanine or tryptophan. The D gene is left open where the match is weak. Clone size is shown for a subset of rows, as once, few, many or a class of expanded clone.

cdr3_length | j_call | d_call | v_call | clone_size | cdr3_aa | cdr3_nt
14 | TRBJ1-2 | TRBD1 | TRBV4-1 | few | CASSQLMTGNGYTF | TGCGCCAGCAGCCAATTAATGACAGGGAACGGCTACACCTTC
15 | TRBJ2-7 | TRBD1 | TRBV19 | NA | CASSSDRGRQYEQYF | TGTGCCAGTAGTTCGGACAGGGGCCGTCAATACGAGCAGTACTTC
15 | TRBJ2-5 | TRBD2 | TRBV2 | NA | CASSVSGMGEGTQYF | TGTGCCAGCAGCGTCAGCGGGATGGGGGAGGGGACCCAGTACTTC
15 | TRBJ1-2 | NA | TRBV29-1 | NA | CSVDQVGGPIYGYTF | TGCAGCGTTGATCAGGTGGGCGGACCGATCTATGGCTACACCTTC
14 | TRBJ2-1 | TRBD1 | TRBV6-5 | NA | CASSYWTGNNEQFF | TGTGCCAGCAGTTACTGGACAGGGAACAATGAGCAGTTCTTC
12 | TRBJ2-7 | NA | TRBV6-2/TRBV6-3 | few | CASSERAYEQYF | TGTGCCAGCAGCGAAAGGGCCTACGAGCAGTACTTC
14 | TRBJ2-5 | NA | TRBV4-1 | few | CASSPGDSQETQYF | TGCGCCAGCAGCCCGGGGGACTCTCAAGAGACCCAGTACTTC
14 | TRBJ2-4 | NA | TRBV6-2/TRBV6-3 | NA | CASRSRQAKNIQYF | TGTGCCAGCAGATCCCGACAGGCTAAAAACATTCAGTACTTC
15 | TRBJ2-7 | NA | TRBV14 | NA | CASSNLDKYSYEQYF | TGTGCCAGCAGCAACCTAGACAAATACTCCTACGAGCAGTACTTC
15 | TRBJ2-2 | TRBD2 | TRBV7-6 | NA | CASSLTGGAPGELFF | TGTGCCAGCAGCTTAACCGGGGGGGCCCCCGGGGAGCTGTTTTTT
15 | TRBJ2-7 | NA | TRBV5-4 | once | CASSFGQEHSYEQYF | TGTGCCAGCAGCTTCGGTCAGGAACATTCCTACGAGCAGTACTTC
15 | TRBJ2-3 | TRBD2 | TRBV29-1 | few | CRMKVSGRDPDTQYF | TGCAGGATGAAGGTTAGCGGGAGGGATCCAGATACGCAGTATTTT
13 | TRBJ1-6 | NA | TRBV27 | NA | CASRRAGNSPLHF | TGTGCCAGCAGGAGGGCGGGGAATTCACCCCTCCACTTT
18 | TRBJ2-1 | TRBD2 | TRBV7-9 | NA | CASSLMGRAGGTNNEQFF | TGTGCCAGCAGCTTAATGGGGAGAGCGGGAGGGACAAACAATGAGCAGTTCTTC
14 | TRBJ2-5 | TRBD1 | TRBV29-1 | NA | CSVDRGQGSETQYF | TGCAGCGTTGACAGGGGACAGGGATCAGAGACCCAGTACTTC
15 | TRBJ2-1 | NA | TRBV9 | many | CASSVDWGHYNEQFF | TGTGCCAGCAGCGTAGACTGGGGGCACTACAATGAGCAGTTCTTC
11 | TRBJ2-1 | NA | TRBV15 | NA | CATSSYNEQFF | TGTGCCACCAGCAGCTACAATGAGCAGTTCTTC
15 | TRBJ2-1 | TRBD2 | TRBV3-1 | NA | CASARLAGGGNEQFF | TGTGCCAGCGCGAGACTAGCGGGGGGCGGCAATGAGCAGTTCTTC
21 | TRBJ1-2 | TRBD1 | TRBV12-3/TRBV12-4 | NA | CASSIINPLQGRLTANYGYTF | TGTGCCAGCAGTATTATAAACCCTCTACAGGGGCGGCTAACAGCTAACTATGGCTACACCTTC
15 | TRBJ2-7 | NA | TRBV3-1 | few | CASSQVGGSGYEQYF | TGTGCCAGCAGCCAAGTCGGTGGGTCGGGTTACGAGCAGTACTTC
16 | TRBJ2-2 | NA | TRBV11-2 | NA | CASSLARRGLPGELFF | TGTGCCAGCAGCTTAGCCCGGAGGGGCCTCCCCGGGGAGCTGTTTTTT
14 | TRBJ2-4 | TRBD2 | TRBV20-1 | few | CSARWGTSDDIQYF | TGCAGTGCTAGATGGGGGACTAGCGACGACATTCAGTACTTC
15 | TRBJ2-4 | TRBD2 | TRBV2 | NA | CASSKSLAGANIQYF | TGTGCCAGCAGCAAATCGCTAGCGGGGGCAAACATTCAGTACTTC
15 | TRBJ2-5 | TRBD1 | TRBV19 | NA | CASSPYGTAQETQYF | TGTGCCAGTAGTCCTTATGGGACAGCCCAAGAGACCCAGTACTTC
17 | TRBJ2-1 | NA | TRBV7-9 | few | CASSLAMLSGAYNEQFF | TGTGCCAGCAGCTTAGCGATGCTCTCGGGCGCCTACAATGAGCAGTTCTTC
15 | TRBJ1-2 | NA | TRBV5-1 | few | CASSPFSDIGAGYTF | TGCGCCAGCAGCCCCTTTAGCGATATTGGCGCTGGCTACACCTTC
12 | TRBJ2-5 | TRBD1 | TRBV29-1 | NA | CSEGTGEGTQYF | TGCAGCGAAGGGACAGGGGAAGGGACCCAGTACTTC
12 | TRBJ2-5 | NA | TRBV20-1 | NA | CSATLGQETQYF | TGCAGTGCCACCCTGGGGCAAGAGACCCAGTACTTC
13 | TRBJ2-7 | NA | TRBV6-2/TRBV6-3 | NA | CASSTGNSYEQYF | TGTGCCAGCAGTACAGGTAACTCCTACGAGCAGTACTTC
13 | TRBJ2-2 | NA | TRBV10-3 | few | CAIMGLSTGELFF | TGTGCCATCATGGGCCTTAGCACCGGGGAGCTGTTTTTT
11 | TRBJ2-5 | NA | TRBV10-2 | NA | CASKDQGTQYF | TGCGCCAGCAAAGACCAAGGGACCCAGTACTTC
18 | TRBJ2-2 | TRBD1 | TRBV11-2 | few | CASRRDRGSSTNTGELFF | TGTGCCAGCAGACGGGACAGGGGGTCAAGCACGAACACCGGGGAGCTGTTTTTT